The rows below give T cell receptor beta chains drawn from one sample of a study of cytomegalovirus exposure and HLA in healthy donors. Assay: immunoSEQ multiplex PCR; the TCRdb copy retains only in-frame clones and omits some. The sample yields about 190,000 clones, roughly 77% seen once. Sequenced sample: PBMCs. These receptors all come from a man aged 25 to 45 in good health and CMV-seropositive. The CDR3 runs from the conserved cysteine through the conserved F or W. Each record gives: D gene, clone size, V gene, J gene, CDR3 DNA, CDR3 protein. A D gene is named only where the DNA matches it firmly. A clone size is listed for some rows: how often the clone was seen (once, few, many), or a class if it is expanded.

>-|-|TRBV27|TRBJ1-1
TGTGCCAGCCGACCTTCGGGGGGGGTGAACACTGAAGCTTTCTTT
CASRPSGGVNTEAFF
>TRBD1|few|TRBV5-1|TRBJ1-5
TGCGCCAGCAGCCCGGGGACAGGCAATCAGCCCCAGCATTTT
CASSPGTGNQPQHF
>TRBD2|once|TRBV7-8|TRBJ2-2
TGTGCCAGCAGCTTAAGATCGGGAGGAACCGGGGAGCTGTTTTTT
CASSLRSGGTGELFF
>TRBD1|-|TRBV15|TRBJ1-6
TGTGCCACCAGCACGCGGGACAGCCAGAATTCACCCCTCCACTTT
CATSTRDSQNSPLHF
>TRBD1|few|TRBV7-9|TRBJ2-7
TGTGCCAGCAGCCGGGACAGGAGTTCCTACGAGCAGTACTTC
CASSRDRSSYEQYF
>-|few|TRBV7-2|TRBJ1-5
TGTGCCAGCAGCTTAGGGAGTCAGCCCCAGCATTTT
CASSLGSQPQHF
>-|-|TRBV6-6|TRBJ1-3
TGTGCCAGCAGTCCGATGGGCAGGCGAGGAAACACCATATATTTT
CASSPMGRRGNTIYF
>-|-|TRBV29-1|TRBJ1-3
TGCAGCGTTGAAACAGGGTTCGGAAACACCATATATTTT
CSVETGFGNTIYF
>-|-|TRBV7-3|TRBJ2-1
TGTGCCAGCAGCCTGAGGGGGGGGGCCAGCTACAATGAGCAGTTCTTC
CASSLRGGASYNEQFF
>TRBD2|-|TRBV5-1|TRBJ2-2
TGCGCCAGCAGCAAGGGACTAGCGGGAGTTGTCTCCGGGGAGCTGTTTTTT
CASSKGLAGVVSGELFF
>TRBD1|-|TRBV6-6|TRBJ1-4
TGTGCCAGCAGTTACTCCGGACAGGGGGTTAATGAAAAACTGTTTTTT
CASSYSGQGVNEKLFF
>-|once|TRBV30|TRBJ2-1
TGTGCCTGGAGCGTCGGCGGTGTCAATGAGCAGTTCTTC
CAWSVGGVNEQFF
>-|-|TRBV29-1|TRBJ1-4
TGCAGCGTTCGCCAGGGGCGCGAAAAACTGTTTTTT
CSVRQGREKLFF
>-|-|TRBV19|TRBJ2-1
TGTGCCAGTAGTATAGATGGCTTTTTAACCTACAATGAGCAGTTCTTC
CASSIDGFLTYNEQFF
>-|-|TRBV28|TRBJ1-2
TGTGCCAGCAGCGTTCGCTATGGCTACACCTTC
CASSVRYGYTF
>-|-|TRBV28|TRBJ2-5
TGTGCCAGCAGTCGGCCAGCGGGCGGACAAGAGACCCAGTACTTC
CASSRPAGGQETQYF
>TRBD1|-|TRBV10-3|TRBJ2-7
TGTGCCATCAGTGTAGGACAGGGAGGCGACGAGCAGTACTTC
CAISVGQGGDEQYF
>-|-|TRBV29-1|TRBJ2-2
TGCAGCGGTCCACCCGGGACAGGGGAGCTGTTTTTT
CSGPPGTGELFF
>TRBD1|few|TRBV2|TRBJ1-2
TGTGCCAGCAGAGAAACCGGGACAGGGAGGATCTACACCTTC
CASRETGTGRIYTF
>-|-|TRBV5-6|TRBJ2-6
TGTGCCAGCAGCTTAGGGGTTACAGGGGCCAACGTCCTGACTTTC
CASSLGVTGANVLTF
>TRBD1|-|TRBV7-9|TRBJ2-7
TGTGCCAGCTCCCGCGGGACAGGGGTTTACGAGCAGTACTTC
CASSRGTGVYEQYF
>-|-|TRBV5-1|TRBJ1-5
TGCGCCAGCAGCGGGCAGGGTGGTCAGCCCCAGCATTTT
CASSGQGGQPQHF
>-|-|TRBV29-1|TRBJ2-5
TGCAGCGTTGAAGTCCAGGGAGGATCCCAAGAGACCCAGTACTTC
CSVEVQGGSQETQYF
>-|once|TRBV6-5|TRBJ2-5
TGTGCCAGCGCTCGGGGAGAGACCCAGTACTTC
CASARGETQYF
>-|-|TRBV19|TRBJ1-2
TGTGCCAGTCGTTCCGGGACAACCTATGGCTACACCTTC
CASRSGTTYGYTF